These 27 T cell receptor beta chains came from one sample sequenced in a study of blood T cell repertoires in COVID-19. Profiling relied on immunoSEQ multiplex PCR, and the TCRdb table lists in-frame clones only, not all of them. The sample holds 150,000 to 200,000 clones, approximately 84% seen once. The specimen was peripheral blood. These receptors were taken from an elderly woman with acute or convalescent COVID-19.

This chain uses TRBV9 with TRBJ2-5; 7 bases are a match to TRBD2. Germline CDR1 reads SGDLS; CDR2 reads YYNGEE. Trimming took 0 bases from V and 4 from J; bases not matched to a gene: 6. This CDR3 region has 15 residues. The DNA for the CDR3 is TGTGCCAGCAGCGTAGGGGGGAGGGCCGTAGAGACCCAGTACTTC. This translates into CASSVGGRAVETQYF.

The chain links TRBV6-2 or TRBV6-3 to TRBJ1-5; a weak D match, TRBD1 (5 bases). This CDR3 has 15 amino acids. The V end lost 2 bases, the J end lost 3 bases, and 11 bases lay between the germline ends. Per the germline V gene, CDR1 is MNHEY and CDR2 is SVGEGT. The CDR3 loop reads CASSYLGGTNQPQHF. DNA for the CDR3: TGTGCCAGCAGTTACCTGGGGGGGACCAATCAGCCCCAGCATTTT.

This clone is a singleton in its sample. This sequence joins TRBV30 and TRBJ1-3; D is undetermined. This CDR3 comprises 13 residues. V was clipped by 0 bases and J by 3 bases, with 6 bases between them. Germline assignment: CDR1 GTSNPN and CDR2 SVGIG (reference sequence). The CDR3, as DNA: TGTGCCTGGAGTGTGTCAGATGGAAACACCATATATTTT. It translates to CAWSVSDGNTIYF.

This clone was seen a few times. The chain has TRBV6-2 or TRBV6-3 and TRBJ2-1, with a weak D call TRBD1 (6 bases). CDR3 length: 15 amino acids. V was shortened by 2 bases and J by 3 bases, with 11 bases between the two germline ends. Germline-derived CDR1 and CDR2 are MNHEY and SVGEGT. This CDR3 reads CASSYAGESYNEQFF. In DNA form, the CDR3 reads TGTGCCAGCAGTTACGCAGGGGAGAGCTACAATGAGCAGTTCTTC.

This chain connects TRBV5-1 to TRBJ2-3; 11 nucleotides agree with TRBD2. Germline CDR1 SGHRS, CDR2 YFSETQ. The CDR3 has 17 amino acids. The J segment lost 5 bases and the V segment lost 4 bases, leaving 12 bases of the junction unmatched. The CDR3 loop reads CASSGGVLAGGKDTQYF. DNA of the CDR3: TGCGCCAGCAGCGGTGGTGTGCTAGCGGGAGGTAAAGATACGCAGTATTTT.

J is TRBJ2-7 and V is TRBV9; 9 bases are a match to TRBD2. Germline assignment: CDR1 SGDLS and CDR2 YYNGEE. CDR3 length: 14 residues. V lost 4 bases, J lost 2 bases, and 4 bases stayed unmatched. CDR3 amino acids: CASSSTSGPYEQYF. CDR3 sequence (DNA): TGTGCCAGCAGCTCTACTAGCGGGCCCTACGAGCAGTACTTC.

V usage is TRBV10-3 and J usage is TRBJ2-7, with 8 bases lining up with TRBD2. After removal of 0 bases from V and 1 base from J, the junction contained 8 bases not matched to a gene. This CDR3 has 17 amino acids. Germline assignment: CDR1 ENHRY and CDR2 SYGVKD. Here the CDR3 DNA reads TGTGCCATCAGTGAGTCGGTGGGACTAGATGCTTCCTACGAGCAGTACTTC. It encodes CAISESVGLDASYEQYF.

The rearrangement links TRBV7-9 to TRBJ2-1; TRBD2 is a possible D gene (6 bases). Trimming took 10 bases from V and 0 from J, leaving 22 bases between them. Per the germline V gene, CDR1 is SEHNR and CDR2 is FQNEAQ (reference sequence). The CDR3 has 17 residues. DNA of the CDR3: TGTGCCACCCCCGGGCGGGGCCAGTCCAGCTCCTACAATGAGCAGTTCTTC. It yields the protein CATPGRGQSSSYNEQFF.

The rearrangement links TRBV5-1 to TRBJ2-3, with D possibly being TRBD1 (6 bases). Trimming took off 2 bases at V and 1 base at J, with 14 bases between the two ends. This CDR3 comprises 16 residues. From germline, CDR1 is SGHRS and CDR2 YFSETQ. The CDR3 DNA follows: TGCGCCAGCAGCTTCAGGGGAGAAGGGGGCACAGATACGCAGTATTTT. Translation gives CASSFRGEGGTDTQYF.

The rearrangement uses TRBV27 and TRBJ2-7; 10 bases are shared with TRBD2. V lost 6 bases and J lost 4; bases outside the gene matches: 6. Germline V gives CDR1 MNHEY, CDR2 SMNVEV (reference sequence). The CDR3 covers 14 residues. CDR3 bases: TGTGCCAGCAGCCTTAAGGGACTAGCGTACGAGCAGTACTTC. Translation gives CASSLKGLAYEQYF.

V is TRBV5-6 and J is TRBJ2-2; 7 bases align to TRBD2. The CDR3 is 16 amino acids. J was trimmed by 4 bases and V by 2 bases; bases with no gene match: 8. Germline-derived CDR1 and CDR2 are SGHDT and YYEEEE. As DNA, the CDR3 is TGTGCCAGCAGCTTTATGGGCGGGAGCTTCACCGGGGAGCTGTTTTTT. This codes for CASSFMGGSFTGELFF. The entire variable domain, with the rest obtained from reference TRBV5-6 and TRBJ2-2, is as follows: DAGVTQSPTHLIKTRGQQVTLRCSPKSGHDTVSWYQQALGQGPQFIFQYYEEEERQRGNFPDRFSGHQFPNYSSELNVNALLLGDSALYLCASSFMGGSFTGELFFGEGSRLTVL.

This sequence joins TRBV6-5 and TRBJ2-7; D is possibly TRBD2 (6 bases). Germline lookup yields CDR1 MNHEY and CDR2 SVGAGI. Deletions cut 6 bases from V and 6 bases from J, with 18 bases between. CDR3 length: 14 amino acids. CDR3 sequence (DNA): TGTGCCAGCAGGGGGGGAGGCGGGCACCTCGAGCAGTACTTC. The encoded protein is CASRGGGGHLEQYF.

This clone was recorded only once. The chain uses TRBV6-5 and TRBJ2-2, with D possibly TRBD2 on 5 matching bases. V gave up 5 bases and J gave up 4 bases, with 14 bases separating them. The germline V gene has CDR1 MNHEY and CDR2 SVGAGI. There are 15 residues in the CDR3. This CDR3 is CASSRTPTGTGELFF. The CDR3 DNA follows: TGTGCCAGCAGTAGGACTCCTACGGGCACCGGGGAGCTGTTTTTT.

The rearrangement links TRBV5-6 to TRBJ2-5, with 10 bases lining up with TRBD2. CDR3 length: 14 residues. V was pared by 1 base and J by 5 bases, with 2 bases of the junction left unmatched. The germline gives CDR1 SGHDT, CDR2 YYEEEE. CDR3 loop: CASSLPSGSETQYF. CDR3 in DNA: TGTGCCAGCAGCTTGCCTAGCGGGAGTGAGACCCAGTACTTC.

In DNA form, the CDR3 reads TGTGCCAGCAGCTTAATGACAGCCTCGGGCGGCTACACCTTC. Translated, it gives CASSLMTASGGYTF. This chain joins TRBV7-2 and TRBJ1-2; tentative D call: TRBD1 (5 bases). Per the germline V gene, CDR1 is SGHTA and CDR2 is FQGNSA. Trimming stripped 2 bases from V and 8 bases from J, with 15 bases between. The CDR3 has 14 amino acids.

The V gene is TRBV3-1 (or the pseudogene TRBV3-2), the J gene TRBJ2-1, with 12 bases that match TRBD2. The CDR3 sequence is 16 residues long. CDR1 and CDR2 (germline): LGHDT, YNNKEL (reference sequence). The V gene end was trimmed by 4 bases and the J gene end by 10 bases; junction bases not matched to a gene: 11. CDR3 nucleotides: TGTGCCAGCAGCCCCCTAGCGGGAGGGCCCGGCGCAGAGCAGTTCTTC. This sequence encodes CASSPLAGGPGAEQFF.

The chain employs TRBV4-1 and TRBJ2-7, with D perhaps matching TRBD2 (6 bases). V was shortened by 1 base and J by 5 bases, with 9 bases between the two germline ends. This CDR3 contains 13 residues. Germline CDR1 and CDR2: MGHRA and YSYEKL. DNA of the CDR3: TGCGCCAGCAGCCAAGTGGGAGGCGACGAGCAGTACTTC. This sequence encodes CASSQVGGDEQYF.

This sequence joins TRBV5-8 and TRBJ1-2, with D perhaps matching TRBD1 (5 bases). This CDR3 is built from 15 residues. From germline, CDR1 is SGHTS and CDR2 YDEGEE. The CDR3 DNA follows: TGTGCTCCGGCAGTAAACAGGCGTAGTGGCTATGGCTACACCTTC. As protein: CAPAVNRRSGYGYTF. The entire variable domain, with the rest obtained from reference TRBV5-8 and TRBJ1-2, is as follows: EAGVTQSPTHLIKTRGQQATLRCSPISGHTSVYWYQQALGLGLQFLLWYDEGEERNRGNFPPRFSGRQFPNYSSELNVNALELEDSALYLCAPAVNRRSGYGYTFGSGTRLTVV.

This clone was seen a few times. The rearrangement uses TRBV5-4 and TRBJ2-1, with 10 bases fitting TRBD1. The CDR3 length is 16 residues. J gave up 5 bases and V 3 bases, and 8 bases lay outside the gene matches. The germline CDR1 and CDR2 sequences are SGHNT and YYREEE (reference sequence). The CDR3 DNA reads TGTGCCAGCAGCTATTCCGTAGGGACAGGGGACAATGAGCAGTTCTTC. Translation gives CASSYSVGTGDNEQFF.

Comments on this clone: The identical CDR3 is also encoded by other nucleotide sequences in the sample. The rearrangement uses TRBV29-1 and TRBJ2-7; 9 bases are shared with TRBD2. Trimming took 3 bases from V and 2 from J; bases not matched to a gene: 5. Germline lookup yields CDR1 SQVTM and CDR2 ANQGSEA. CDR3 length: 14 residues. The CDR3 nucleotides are TGCAGCGTTGACGGTCTAGCGGGACCCTACGAGCAGTACTTC. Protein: CSVDGLAGPYEQYF.

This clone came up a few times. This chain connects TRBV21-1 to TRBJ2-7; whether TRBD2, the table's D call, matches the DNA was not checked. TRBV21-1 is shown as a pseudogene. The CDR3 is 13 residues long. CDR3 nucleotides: TGTGCCAGCAGCAAAGAGGAGTCGAGCGAGCAGTACTTC. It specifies CASSKEESSEQYF.

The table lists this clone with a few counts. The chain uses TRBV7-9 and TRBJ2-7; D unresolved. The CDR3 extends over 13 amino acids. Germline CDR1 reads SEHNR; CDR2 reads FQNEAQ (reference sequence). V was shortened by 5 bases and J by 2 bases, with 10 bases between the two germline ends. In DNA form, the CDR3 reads TGTGCCAGCAGCCACACCACGACCTACGAGCAGTACTTC. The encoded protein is CASSHTTTYEQYF.

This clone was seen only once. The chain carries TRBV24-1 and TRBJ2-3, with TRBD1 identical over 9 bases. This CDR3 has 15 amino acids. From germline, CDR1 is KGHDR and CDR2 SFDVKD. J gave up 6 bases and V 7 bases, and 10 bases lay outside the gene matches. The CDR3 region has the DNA TGTGCCACCAGCAAGGGGACAGGGTTCCCGGATACGCAGTATTTT. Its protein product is CATSKGTGFPDTQYF.

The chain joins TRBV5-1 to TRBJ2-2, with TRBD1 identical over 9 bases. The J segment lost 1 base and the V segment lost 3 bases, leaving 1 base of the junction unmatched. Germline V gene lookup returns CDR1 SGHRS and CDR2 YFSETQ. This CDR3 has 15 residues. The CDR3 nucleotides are TGCGCCAGCAGCTCGGGACAGGGGAACACCGGGGAGCTGTTTTTT. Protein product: CASSSGQGNTGELFF.

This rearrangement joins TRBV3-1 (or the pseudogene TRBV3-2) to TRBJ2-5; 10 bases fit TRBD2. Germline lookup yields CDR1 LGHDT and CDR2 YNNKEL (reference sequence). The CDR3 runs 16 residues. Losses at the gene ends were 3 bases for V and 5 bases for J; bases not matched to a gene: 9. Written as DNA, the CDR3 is TGTGCCAGCAGCCACCTCCCTAGCGGGAGCGGGGAGACCCAGTACTTC. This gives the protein CASSHLPSGSGETQYF.

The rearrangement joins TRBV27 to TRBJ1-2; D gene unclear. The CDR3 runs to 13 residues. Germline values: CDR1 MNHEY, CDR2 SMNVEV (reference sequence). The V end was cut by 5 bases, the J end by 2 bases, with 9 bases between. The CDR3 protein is CASSLALNYGYTF. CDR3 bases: TGTGCCAGCAGTCTGGCATTGAACTATGGCTACACCTTC.

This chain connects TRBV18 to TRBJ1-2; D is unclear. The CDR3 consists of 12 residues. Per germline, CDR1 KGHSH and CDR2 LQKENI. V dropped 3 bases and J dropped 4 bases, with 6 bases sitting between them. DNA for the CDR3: TGTGCCAGCTCACCTGAGGGCTATGGCTACACCTTC. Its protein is CASSPEGYGYTF. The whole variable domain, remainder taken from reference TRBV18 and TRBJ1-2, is NAGVMQNPRHLVRRRGQEARLRCSPMKGHSHVYWYRQLPEEGLKFMVYLQKENIIDESGMPKERFSAEFPKEGPSILRIQQVVRGDSAAYFCASSPEGYGYTFGSGTRLTVV.